This is a list of T cell receptor beta chains from one sample in a study of PD-1 blockade in classical Hodgkin lymphoma. TCRdb's copy holds only in-frame clones and misses some; the assay was immunoSEQ multiplex PCR. The sample has about 27,000 clones, about four fifths seen once; the top ten hold 30% to 45%. Here the sequenced sample was peripheral blood mononuclear cells (PBMCs), taken before the second cycle of nivolumab. The receptors here all came from a human donor with classical Hodgkin lymphoma. Each CDR3 is given with its conserved first and last residue. Fields, in order: V gene, J gene, D gene, clone size, CDR3 DNA, CDR3 protein. A D gene is named only where the DNA matches it firmly. The listing skips clone size in some rows; elsewhere it reads once, few, many or a size class.

>TRBV5-1|TRBJ2-5|TRBD1|NA
TGCGCCAGCTCACGGACAGGCGTCCAAGAGACCCAGTACTTC
CASSRTGVQETQYF
>TRBV27|TRBJ1-6|TRBD1|few
TGTGCCAGCAGCACAGACAGGGCCCTGGGCTCACCCCTCCACTTT
CASSTDRALGSPLHF
>TRBV9|TRBJ1-5|NA|NA
TGTGCCAGCAGCGTAGGAGGAACCGATAGCAATCAGCCCCAGCATTTT
CASSVGGTDSNQPQHF
>TRBV11-2|TRBJ1-2|NA|NA
TGTGCCAGCAGCTTAGAGATAAGGGGGGGCGCGGGGGACGGCTACACCTTC
CASSLEIRGGAGDGYTF
>TRBV21-1|TRBJ2-5|NA|NA
TGTGCCAGCAGCAAAGCAATAGCGGGGGGAAAGGAGGAGACCCAGTACTTC
CASSKAIAGGKEETQYF
>TRBV6-5|TRBJ1-2|TRBD1|NA
TGTGCCAGCAGTTACTCGACAGGGGGCGTAGATGGCTACACCTTC
CASSYSTGGVDGYTF
>TRBV4-3|TRBJ1-2|NA|NA
TGCGCCAGCAGCCAAGATAGTAAGGACGGCTACACCTTC
CASSQDSKDGYTF
>TRBV6-5|TRBJ1-2|NA|NA
TGTGCCAGCAGTTGGGACTATGGCTACACCTTC
CASSWDYGYTF
>TRBV21-1|TRBJ1-5|NA|NA
TGTGCCAGCAGCAAAGTGATTCTCGGCTATCAGCCCCAGCATTTT
CASSKVILGYQPQHF
>TRBV7-6|TRBJ2-7|NA|NA
TGTGCCAGCAGCTTTTCTCTGGCCCACGAGCAGTACTTC
CASSFSLAHEQYF
>TRBV5-6|TRBJ1-5|NA|NA
TGTGCCAGCAGCTTGGAGGGGCAGCCCCAGCATTTT
CASSLEGQPQHF
>TRBV10-3|TRBJ1-2|NA|NA
TGTGCCATAACCCGACGGGCCGAGGAGGGCTACACCTTC
CAITRRAEEGYTF
>TRBV7-9|TRBJ2-3|TRBD1|NA
TGTGCCAGCAGCTTATCGAATACAGGGGGCACAGATACGCAGTATTTT
CASSLSNTGGTDTQYF
>TRBV19|TRBJ1-2|NA|NA
TGTGCCAGTACCAGGAGCAGGACCTATGGCTACACCTTC
CASTRSRTYGYTF
>TRBV7-3|TRBJ1-1|NA|NA
TGTGCCAGCAGCACCCAACGCGGAACTGAAGCTTTCTTT
CASSTQRGTEAFF
>TRBV5-6|TRBJ1-2|NA|NA
TGTGCCAGCAGCTGGGCGAACTATGGCTACACCTTC
CASSWANYGYTF
>TRBV7-9|TRBJ1-4|TRBD1|NA
TGTGCCAGCAGCACGGGACAGGGCAATGAAAAACTGTTTTTT
CASSTGQGNEKLFF
>TRBV7-7|TRBJ2-5|NA|once
TGTGCTAGCAGCTTATCCGGGGAAAGGGGAGAGACCCAGTACTTC
CASSLSGERGETQYF
>TRBV9|TRBJ2-2|NA|NA
TGTGCCAGCAGGGAACTCGGAGACGTGGGGACCGGGGAGCTGTTTTTT
CASRELGDVGTGELFF
>TRBV6-5|TRBJ2-3|NA|once
TGTGCCAGCAGGCCCCCTAGCACAGATACGCAGTATTTT
CASRPPSTDTQYF
>TRBV7-3|TRBJ2-5|NA|NA
TGTGCCAGCAGCTTAGGCGGGCAAGAGACCCAGTACTTC
CASSLGGQETQYF
>TRBV7-3|TRBJ2-1|NA|NA
TGTGCCAGCAGCGAGGACAGGGACTACAATAGGGAGCAGTTCTTC
CASSEDRDYNREQFF
>TRBV29-1|TRBJ2-2|NA|NA
TGCAGCGTTGAAGATTACGGGGGACGACTATCCGGGGAGCTGTTTTTT
CSVEDYGGRLSGELFF
>TRBV5-1|TRBJ1-4|NA|NA
TGCGCCAGCAGCCCTGACAACCAGGAGGGAAAACTGTTTTTT
CASSPDNQEGKLFF
>TRBV10-3|TRBJ2-1|TRBD2|NA
TGTGCCATCAGGACTAGCGGGGGGCATAATGAGCAGTTCTTC
CAIRTSGGHNEQFF
>TRBV5-1|TRBJ2-1|NA|few
TGCGCCAGCAGCTTGGAGCAGATTTCCTACAATGAGCAGTTCTTC
CASSLEQISYNEQFF
>TRBV4-3|TRBJ2-3|TRBD1|NA
TGCGCCAGCAGCCAAGGACAGGGGAATCTCAGGGATACGCAGTATTTT
CASSQGQGNLRDTQYF
>TRBV9|TRBJ1-5|NA|once
TGTGCCAGCAGCGTAGGAGGACAAGCCTATCAGCCCCAGCATTTT
CASSVGGQAYQPQHF
>TRBV6-5|TRBJ1-1|NA|NA
TGTGCCAGCCATCCGACAGGAATGAACACTGAAGCTTTCTTT
CASHPTGMNTEAFF
>TRBV29-1|TRBJ2-6|NA|NA
TGCAGCGTTGGCGATGCACGCATACAAAGTCGGGCCAACGTCCTGACTTTC
CSVGDARIQSRANVLTF
>TRBV7-2|TRBJ2-5|NA|NA
TGTGCCAGCAGCTTAGTCTTGTCAGGGATAGAGACCCAGTACTTC
CASSLVLSGIETQYF
>TRBV7-2|TRBJ2-5|TRBD1|NA
TGTGCCAGCAGCTTGAGATCGGGACAGGGCGGTCCGGATACCCAGTACTTC
CASSLRSGQGGPDTQYF
>TRBV6-4|TRBJ2-6|NA|NA
TGTGCCAGCAGTGACAACCCAGGCTCTGGGGCCAACGTCCTGACTTTC
CASSDNPGSGANVLTF
>TRBV14|TRBJ1-2|NA|NA
TGTGCCAGCAGCCAGGGGGTCGGTTTCAACTATGGCTACACCTTC
CASSQGVGFNYGYTF
>TRBV18|TRBJ2-3|NA|NA
TGTGCCAGCTCAGACACAGATACGCAGTATTTT
CASSDTDTQYF
>TRBV14|TRBJ1-6|NA|NA
TGTGCCAGCAGCCGGGACGGTAATTCACCCCTCCACTTT
CASSRDGNSPLHF
>TRBV5-1|TRBJ2-3|NA|NA
TGCGCCAGCAGCTTGGCGGGGAGCACAGATACGCAGTATTTT
CASSLAGSTDTQYF
>TRBV4-3|TRBJ2-7|TRBD2|NA
TGCGCCAGCAGCCAGGAGGGGGGACTAGCGGGGGCCGAGCAGTACTTC
CASSQEGGLAGAEQYF
>TRBV5-1|TRBJ2-5|NA|NA
TGCGCCAGTAGCACTATGGACAGATACGAAGAGACCCAGTACTTC
CASSTMDRYEETQYF
>TRBV18|TRBJ1-2|NA|NA
TGTGCCAGCTCTCCAGGTGAGGGGACCGGCTACACCTTC
CASSPGEGTGYTF
>TRBV10-3|TRBJ1-1|NA|NA
TGTGCCATCAGCCCTGGGACAACTTGGGCTTTCTTT
CAISPGTTWAFF
>TRBV7-9|TRBJ1-6|TRBD1|NA
TGTGCCAGCAGCCCGACAGGGAACTCCTATAATTCACCCCTCCACTTT
CASSPTGNSYNSPLHF
>TRBV5-6|TRBJ2-7|NA|NA
TGTGCCAGCAGCTTGCGAAATGGCGACGAGCAGTACTTC
CASSLRNGDEQYF
>TRBV11-1|TRBJ2-2|NA|NA
TGTGCCAGCAGCCAGGCGGGGGCCACCGGGGAGCTGTTTTTT
CASSQAGATGELFF
>TRBV6-1|TRBJ1-1|NA|NA
TGTGCCAGCAGTGAAGGTTTAAACACTGAAGCTTTCTTT
CASSEGLNTEAFF
>TRBV28|TRBJ2-7|NA|NA
TGTGCCAGCAGTTCGCAGTCCAGGGGAAGGAACGAGCAGTACTTC
CASSSQSRGRNEQYF
>TRBV5-1|TRBJ2-3|NA|NA
TGCGCCAGCAGCTTGGATGGTTTCAGCACAGATACGCAGTATTTT
CASSLDGFSTDTQYF
>TRBV5-1|TRBJ2-5|NA|NA
TGCGCCAGCAGCCCTGGATACGGGGTCGGTGGGGCGGAGACCCAGTACTTC
CASSPGYGVGGAETQYF
>TRBV29-1|TRBJ2-7|TRBD1|NA
TGCAGCGTCGATCTCGGACAGGGGGACGAGCAGTACTTC
CSVDLGQGDEQYF
>TRBV10-3|TRBJ2-6|NA|once
TGTGCCATCAGTGAGGGCAGGGACGGTCGACGCGTCCTGACTTTC
CAISEGRDGRRVLTF
>TRBV6-6|TRBJ1-2|NA|NA
TGTGCCAGCAGTTACTCGGCGGGGGGGAACTATGGCTACACCTTC
CASSYSAGGNYGYTF